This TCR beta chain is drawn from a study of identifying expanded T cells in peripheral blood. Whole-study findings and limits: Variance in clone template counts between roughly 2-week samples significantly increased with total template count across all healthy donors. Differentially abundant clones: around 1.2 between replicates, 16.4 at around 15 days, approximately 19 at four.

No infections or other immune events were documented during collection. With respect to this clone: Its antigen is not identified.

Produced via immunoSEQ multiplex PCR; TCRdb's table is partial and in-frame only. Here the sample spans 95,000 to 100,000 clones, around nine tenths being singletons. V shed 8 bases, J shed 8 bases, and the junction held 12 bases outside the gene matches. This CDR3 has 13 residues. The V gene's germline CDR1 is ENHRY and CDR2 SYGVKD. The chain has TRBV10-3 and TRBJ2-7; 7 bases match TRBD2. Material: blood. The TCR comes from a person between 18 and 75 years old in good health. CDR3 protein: CAILLNSGTKQYF. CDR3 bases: TGTGCCATCCTCCTGAATTCCGGGACTAAGCAGTACTTC.